The 7 T cell receptor beta chains below all came from one sample that was sequenced in a study of T cell responses to AZD1222 COVID-19 vaccine. Generated by immunoSEQ multiplex PCR, the TCRdb table keeps only in-frame clones and is missing some. The repertoire holds approximately 150,000 clones, with approximately 88% as singletons. The material sequenced was peripheral blood, taken 28 days after the second AZD1222 dose. Every receptor here comes from an adult who received the AZD1222 COVID-19 vaccine.

V and J are TRBV6-2 or TRBV6-3 and TRBJ1-6, with no clear D. Germline CDR1 MNHEY, CDR2 SVGEGT. The CDR3 is 15 residues long. Trimming pared 4 bases from V and 9 bases from J, leaving 16 bases between. The CDR3, as DNA: TGTGCCAGCAGTTTAAACGGGCTGGGCGGTTCACCCCTCCACTTT. It yields the protein CASSLNGLGGSPLHF.

The CDR3, as DNA: TGTGCCATCAGTGAGCGTCTTATTAGAAACACTGAAGCTTTCTTT. This sequence encodes CAISERLIRNTEAFF. The chain employs TRBV10-3 and TRBJ1-1; unclear D gene. Germline V lookup: CDR1 ENHRY, CDR2 SYGVKD. The CDR3 length is 15 residues. V was pared by 2 bases and J by 2 bases, with 12 bases between.

This chain links TRBV19 with TRBJ1-4; 7 positions match TRBD1. Trimming removed 0 bases from V and 7 bases from J; junction bases left unmatched: 5. Germline CDR1 LNHDA, CDR2 SQIVND (reference sequence). This CDR3 comprises 15 residues. This chain's CDR3 is CASSIDWGQFEKLFF. The CDR3 coding sequence is TGTGCCAGTAGTATAGATTGGGGACAGTTTGAAAAACTGTTTTTT.

This chain joins TRBV18 and TRBJ2-3, with unresolved D. Germline CDR1 reads KGHSH; CDR2 reads LQKENI. V gave up 4 bases and J gave up 3 bases, with 5 bases separating them. The CDR3 consists of 12 residues. CDR3 DNA: TGTGCCAGCTCACGCAGAACAGATACGCAGTATTTT. This codes for CASSRRTDTQYF. Using reference TRBV18 and TRBJ2-3 for the parts outside the CDR3, the full variable domain is NAGVMQNPRHLVRRRGQEARLRCSPMKGHSHVYWYRQLPEEGLKFMVYLQKENIIDESGMPKERFSAEFPKEGPSILRIQQVVRGDSAAYFCASSRRTDTQYFGPGTRLTVL.

This clone was detected a few times. The V gene is TRBV27, the J gene TRBJ2-5; D may correspond to TRBD1 or TRBD2 (5 bases each). Looked up from germline, CDR1 is MNHEY and CDR2 is SMNVEV (reference sequence). V shed 3 bases and J shed 7 bases, with 12 bases lying between them. This CDR3 comprises 13 residues. As DNA, the CDR3 is TGTGCCAGCAGTTTTGGGGGTACTTCGACCCAGTACTTC. Encoded protein: CASSFGGTSTQYF.

J is TRBJ1-2 and V is TRBV19, with 8 bases matching TRBD1. Germline V CDR1 and CDR2: LNHDA, SQIVND (reference sequence). V was clipped by 3 bases and J by 4 bases; unmatched bases: 1. The CDR3 runs to 13 residues. CDR3 loop: CASSIGTGYGYTF. DNA of the CDR3: TGTGCCAGTAGTATCGGGACAGGCTATGGCTACACCTTC.

The V gene is TRBV6-5, the J gene TRBJ1-6, with 7 bases matching TRBD1. CDR3 length: 15 amino acids. Losses at the gene ends were 6 bases for V and 12 bases for J; bases not matched to a gene: 14. CDR1 and CDR2 from the germline V gene are MNHEY and SVGAGI. Written as DNA, the CDR3 is TGTGCCAGCAGGAGACAGGGTACCCCCATTGTACCCCTCCACTTT. This codes for CASRRQGTPIVPLHF.